These 16 T cell receptor beta chains came from one sample sequenced in a study of blood T cells in healthy people across ages. Sample-barcoded 5' priming and a J-beta primer mix drove a second PCR of roughly 6 to 12 cycles. TCRdb itself ran the 5' RACE reads through MiXCR, one entry per CDR3 protein. Here the sample spans about 730,000 distinct CDR3 sequences, around 46% being singletons. Sample: blood. The receptors were sampled from a woman in her fifties or sixties in good health.

The chain uses TRBV5-6 and TRBJ2-5; 14 bases align to TRBD2. Trimming at V came to 4 bases and at J to 11 bases, leaving 16 bases not matched to a gene. The CDR3 is 17 residues long. Germline-derived CDR1 and CDR2 are SGHDT and YYEEEE. In DNA form, the CDR3 reads TGTGCCAGCAGCCTCCAGGGACTAGCGGGAGTTTTCAATGAGCAGTACTTC. The encoded protein is CASSLQGLAGVFNEQYF.

The chain has TRBV9 and TRBJ1-5; the match to TRBD1 covers 7 bases. The V segment lost 0 bases and the J segment 5 bases; nucleotides outside the gene matches: 5. The CDR3 extends over 15 amino acids. CDR1 is SGDLS and CDR2 is YYNGEE in the germline V gene. The CDR3 DNA follows: TGTGCCAGCAGCGTAGAGGGACAGCCTTATCAGCCCCAGCATTTT. This codes for CASSVEGQPYQPQHF. The full variable domain, its missing parts supplied by reference TRBV9 and TRBJ1-5, is DSGVTQTPKHLITATGQRVTLRCSPRSGDLSVYWYQQSLDQGLQFLIQYYNGEERAKGNILERFSAQQFPDLHSELNLSSLELGDSALYFCASSVEGQPYQPQHFGDGTRLSIL.

This clonotype occurred many times. This chain joins TRBV20-1 and TRBJ2-7; 10 bases match TRBD2. Germline trimming cut 2 bases from V and 4 bases from J; bases unmatched to any gene: 5. The CDR3 is 14 residues long. Per germline, CDR1 DFQATT and CDR2 SNEGSKA (reference sequence). The CDR3 sequence is CSARPGTSDYEQYF. DNA of the CDR3: TGCAGTGCTAGACCCGGGACTAGCGATTACGAGCAGTACTTC.

The chain employs TRBV5-6 and TRBJ1-3; the match to TRBD1 covers 8 bases. J gave up 0 bases and V 3 bases, and 8 bases lay outside the gene matches. The CDR3 extends over 17 amino acids. Germline CDR1 is SGHDT and CDR2 is YYEEEE. The CDR3, as DNA: TGTGCCAGCAGCTGGGCAAGACAGGGGATCTCTGGAAACACCATATATTTT. As protein: CASSWARQGISGNTIYF.

This chain uses TRBV10-3 with TRBJ2-5, with D possibly matching TRBD1 (8 bases). V was cut by 5 bases and J by 1 base, with 17 bases left in between. This CDR3 is built from 16 residues. In germline, CDR1 is ENHRY, CDR2 SYGVKD. The DNA for the CDR3 is TGTGCCATCAGTACCACAGGGGGGGCTGGCCAAGAGACCCAGTACTTC. Its translation is CAISTTGGAGQETQYF.

The chain employs TRBV6-1 and TRBJ2-4; 11 positions agree with TRBD2. This CDR3 spans 21 amino acids. V was clipped by 0 bases and J by 0 bases; unmatched bases: 13. Germline CDR1 and CDR2: MNHNS and SASEGT. This chain's CDR3 is CASSEAKNLAGGGGAKNIQYF. DNA for the CDR3: TGTGCCAGCAGTGAAGCTAAAAACCTAGCGGGAGGCGGGGGAGCCAAAAACATTCAGTACTTC.

This clonotype came up many times. V usage is TRBV29-1 and J usage is TRBJ2-7; D unclear. Germline CDR1 is SQVTM and CDR2 is ANQGSEA. V dropped 0 bases and J dropped 0 bases, with 3 bases sitting between them. The CDR3 spans 12 residues. The CDR3 sequence is CSVEDHSYEQYF. CDR3 nucleotide sequence: TGCAGCGTTGAAGATCACTCCTACGAGCAGTACTTC.

A few counts support this clonotype. The genes are TRBV14 and TRBJ2-1; 11 nucleotides match TRBD2. The CDR3 has 16 amino acids. Germline trimming cut 0 bases from V and 4 bases from J; bases unmatched to any gene: 2. Germline CDR1 SGHDN, CDR2 FVKESK. CDR3 nucleotides: TGTGCCAGCAGCCAAGATAGACTAGCGGGGTACAATGAGCAGTTCTTC. Protein: CASSQDRLAGYNEQFF.

The V gene is TRBV4-3, the J gene TRBJ2-2, with 9 positions matching TRBD2. Germline CDR1 LGHNA, CDR2 YSLEER. V trimming: 6 bases; J trimming: 4 bases; junction bases outside the gene matches: 9. CDR3 length: 16 amino acids. In DNA form, the CDR3 reads TGCGCCAGCAGTCAAAGCGGGAGGTTCCTCACCGGGGAGCTGTTTTTT. Translation: CASSQSGRFLTGELFF.

The chain couples TRBV10-3 to TRBJ2-7; D gene ambiguous. The V and J ends lost 8 bases and 7 bases respectively, with 18 bases between them. Germline lookup yields CDR1 ENHRY and CDR2 SYGVKD. The CDR3 contains 13 residues. CDR3 sequence reads: CAIFSMGSSEQYF. CDR3 coding DNA: TGTGCCATCTTTTCCATGGGGTCGAGTGAGCAGTACTTC.

In this sample, this clonotype turned up many times. The rearrangement joins TRBV29-1 to TRBJ2-6; D unclear. Trimming took off 7 bases at V and 4 bases at J, with 14 bases between the two ends. Germline V gene lookup returns CDR1 SQVTM and CDR2 ANQGSEA. The CDR3 has 14 residues. In DNA, the CDR3 is TGCAGCGCCGGTTCGGGTTCCGGGGCCAACGTCCTGACTTTC. It is translated as CSAGSGSGANVLTF.

V is TRBV13 and J is TRBJ1-1; unclear D gene. This CDR3 contains 12 residues. The V gene's germline CDR1 is PRHDT and CDR2 FYEKMQ (reference sequence). V dropped 1 base and J dropped 8 bases, with 8 bases sitting between them. For the CDR3, the DNA is TGTGCCAGCAGCTTAGCACAGATCGAAGCTTTCTTT. Translation gives CASSLAQIEAFF. Looking up the rest from reference TRBV13 and TRBJ1-1 gives the full variable domain: AAGVIQSPRHLIKEKRETATLKCYPIPRHDTVYWYQQGPGQDPQFLISFYEKMQSDKGSIPDRFSAQQFSDYHSELNMSSLELGDSALYFCASSLAQIEAFFGQGTRLTVV.

The V gene is TRBV9, the J gene TRBJ2-3; 10 positions agree with TRBD2. The CDR3 is 16 residues long. V dropped 4 bases and J dropped 4; count of bases not matched to a gene: 9. Germline CDR1 and CDR2: SGDLS and YYNGEE. CDR3 sequence reads: CASSSRSGGGPDTQYF. The CDR3 nucleotides read TGTGCCAGCAGCTCCCGAAGCGGGGGGGGTCCAGATACGCAGTATTTT.

Comment on this clonotype: A single base separates this from a much larger clone, so it may be a read error. The chain recombines TRBV6-2 or TRBV6-3 with TRBJ2-7; D is possibly TRBD2 (6 bases). V dropped 2 bases and J dropped 3 bases, with 20 bases sitting between them. The CDR3 has 17 residues. CDR1 MNHEY and CDR2 SVGEGT come from the germline V gene. For the CDR3, the DNA is TGTGCCAGCAGTTACAGGAGGGCACCGGGACGAGTCTACGAGCAGTACTTC. It translates to CASSYRRAPGRVYEQYF.

J is TRBJ2-3 and V is TRBV11-2, with TRBD1 matching 7 bases. V lost 5 bases, J lost 0 bases, and 5 bases stayed unmatched. Germline V gene lookup returns CDR1 SGHAT and CDR2 FQNNGV. This CDR3 has 15 amino acids. The CDR3 is CASSLSGQSTDTQYF. CDR3 in DNA: TGTGCCAGCAGCCTTTCGGGACAGAGCACAGATACGCAGTATTTT.

About this clonotype itself: Being one base from a much bigger clone, this may be a read error. This chain links TRBV2 with TRBJ1-2; 9 positions match TRBD1. The CDR3 runs to 12 residues. From germline, CDR1 is SNHLY and CDR2 FYNNEI. DNA for the CDR3: TGTGCCGGCAGTGGACAGGGGTATGGCTACACCTTC. The encoded protein is CAGSGQGYGYTF.